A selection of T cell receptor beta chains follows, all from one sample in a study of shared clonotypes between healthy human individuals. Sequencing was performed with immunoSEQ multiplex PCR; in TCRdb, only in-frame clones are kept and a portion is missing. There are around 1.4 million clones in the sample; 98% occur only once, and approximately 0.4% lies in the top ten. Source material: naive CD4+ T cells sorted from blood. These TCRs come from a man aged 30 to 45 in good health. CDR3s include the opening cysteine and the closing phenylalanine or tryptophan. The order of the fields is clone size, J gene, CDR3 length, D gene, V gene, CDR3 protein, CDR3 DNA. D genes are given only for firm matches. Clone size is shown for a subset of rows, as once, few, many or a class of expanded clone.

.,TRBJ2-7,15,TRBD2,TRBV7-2,CASSLTSGVSYEQYF,TGTGCCAGCAGCTTAACTAGCGGGGTCTCCTACGAGCAGTACTTC
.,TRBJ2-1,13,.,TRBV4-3,CASSQDYADKQFF,TGCGCCAGCAGCCAAGATTATGCAGACAAGCAGTTCTTC
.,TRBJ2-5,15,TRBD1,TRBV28,CASSPHSTGGETQYF,TGTGCCAGCAGTCCCCACTCAACAGGGGGAGAGACCCAGTACTTC
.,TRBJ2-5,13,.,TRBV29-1,CSVGGRQRETQYF,TGCAGCGTGGGTGGACGGCAAAGGGAGACCCAGTACTTC
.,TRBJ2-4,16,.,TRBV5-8,CASSSGQPLAKNIQYF,TGTGCCAGCAGCTCTGGACAGCCCCTAGCCAAAAACATTCAGTACTTC
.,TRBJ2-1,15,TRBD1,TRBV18,CASSPGQGPYNEQFF,TGTGCCAGCTCACCGGGACAGGGTCCCTACAATGAGCAGTTCTTC
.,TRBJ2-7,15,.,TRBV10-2,CASSLPLGSAYEQYF,TGCGCCAGCAGTCTCCCGCTTGGGTCCGCTTACGAGCAGTACTTC
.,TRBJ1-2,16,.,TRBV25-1,CASSKRADRLDYGYTF,TGTGCCAGCAGCAAAAGAGCCGACAGGCTCGACTATGGCTACACCTTC
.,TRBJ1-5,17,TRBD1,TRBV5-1,CASSPGTDPYSNQPQHF,TGCGCCAGCAGTCCCGGGACAGACCCTTATAGCAATCAGCCCCAGCATTTT
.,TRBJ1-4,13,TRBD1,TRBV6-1,CASSGDRNEKLFF,TGTGCCAGCAGTGGGGACAGAAATGAAAAACTGTTTTTT
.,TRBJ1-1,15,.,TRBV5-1,CASSLGAPRNTEAFF,TGCGCCAGCAGCTTGGGAGCCCCCAGGAACACTGAAGCTTTCTTT
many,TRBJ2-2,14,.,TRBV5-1,CASSLIGVGEELFF,TGCGCCAGCAGCTTGATAGGAGTTGGTGAGGAGCTGTTTTTT
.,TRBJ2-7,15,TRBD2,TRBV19,CASSYGLAGAYEQYF,TGTGCCAGTAGTTACGGACTAGCGGGGGCCTACGAGCAGTACTTC
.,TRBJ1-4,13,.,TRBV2,CASSQGGNEKLFF,TGTGCCAGTTCCCAGGGCGGAAATGAAAAACTGTTTTTT
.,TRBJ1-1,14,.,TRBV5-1,CASMYDSSHTEAFF,TGCGCCAGCATGTACGACAGTTCCCACACTGAAGCTTTCTTT
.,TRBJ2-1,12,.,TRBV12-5,CASGLDLGEQFF,TGTGCTAGTGGCTTAGACCTAGGTGAGCAGTTCTTC
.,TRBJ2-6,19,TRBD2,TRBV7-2,CASSIRTSGPVTGANVLTF,TGTGCCAGCAGCATCCGGACTAGCGGCCCGGTGACTGGGGCCAACGTCCTGACTTTC
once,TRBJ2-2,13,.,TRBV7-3,CASSLLGFGELFF,TGTGCCAGCAGCTTGCTGGGGTTCGGGGAGCTGTTTTTT
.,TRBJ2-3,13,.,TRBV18,CASSHSRADTQYF,TGTGCCAGCTCACACTCTCGCGCAGATACGCAGTATTTT
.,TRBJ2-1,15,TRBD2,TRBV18,CASSPSSGRADEQFF,TGTGCCAGCTCACCTTCCAGCGGGAGGGCCGATGAGCAGTTCTTC
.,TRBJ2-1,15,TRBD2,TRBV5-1,CASMSGSGVYNEQFF,TGCGCCAGCATGTCCGGTAGCGGGGTCTACAATGAGCAGTTCTTC
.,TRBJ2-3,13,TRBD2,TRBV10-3,CAIRSGSADTQYF,TGTGCCATCAGAAGCGGGAGCGCAGATACGCAGTATTTT
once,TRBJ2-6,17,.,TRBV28,CASSQRLFRSGANVLTF,TGTGCCAGCAGCCAACGCCTATTCCGCTCTGGGGCCAACGTCCTGACTTTC